The 17 T cell receptor beta chains below come from one sample, sequenced in a study of blood T cells in healthy people across ages. For the second PCR, which ran for about 6 to 12 cycles, a sample-barcoded 5' primer and a J-beta primer mix were used. TCRdb re-derived calls from the 5' RACE reads in MiXCR, one entry per CDR3 protein. The table shows some 1.8 million distinct CDR3 sequences, with around 40% occurring only once. Sequencing was done on a sample of blood. The receptor set was obtained from a human donor in good health.

This chain links TRBV29-1 with TRBJ2-3, with 7 nucleotides matching TRBD2. CDR3 length equals 14 residues. V gave up 4 bases and J gave up 1 base; unmatched junction bases: 5. CDR1 is SQVTM, CDR2 ANQGSEA, per germline. The CDR3 DNA follows: TGCAGCGTTGTGGCGGGGGACCGCACAGATACGCAGTATTTT. It specifies CSVVAGDRTDTQYF.

The chain recombines TRBV29-1 with TRBJ2-5, with 8 bases fitting TRBD1. This CDR3 has 13 residues. Trimming removed 8 bases from V and 5 bases from J; junction bases left unmatched: 10. CDR1 SQVTM and CDR2 ANQGSEA come from the germline V gene. This chain's CDR3 is CSTEGWTGETQYF. The DNA for the CDR3 is TGCAGCACCGAGGGGTGGACAGGGGAGACCCAGTACTTC.

The CDR3 region has the DNA TGCGCCAGCAGCCCCGGGGAGCGCCCAACCTACGAGCAGTACTTC. It yields the protein CASSPGERPTYEQYF. The chain recombines TRBV4-3 with TRBJ2-5, with a weak D call TRBD2 (5 bases). Near its end, the DNA agrees better with TRBJ2-7, so the J call may be wrong. The CDR3 has 15 amino acids. CDR1 LGHNA and CDR2 YSLEER come from the germline V gene.

The chain employs TRBV7-3 and TRBJ1-1; D gene uncertain. The germline gives CDR1 SGHTA, CDR2 FQGTGA. V lost 2 bases and J 3 bases, leaving 13 bases between the germline ends. This CDR3 has 15 amino acids. CDR3 nucleotide sequence: TGTGCCAGCAGCTTACCCGGTTCGGAGTACACTGAAGCTTTCTTT. Translating gives CASSLPGSEYTEAFF.

This clonotype was recorded a few times. The chain combines TRBV5-1 with TRBJ2-7, with D possibly TRBD2 on 5 matching bases. Germline V CDR1 and CDR2: SGHRS, YFSETQ. This CDR3 region has 12 residues. Trimming removed 4 bases at V and 3 bases at J, with 8 bases between. CDR3 sequence (DNA): TGCGCCAGCAGCCCGGAGGTCTACGAGCAGTACTTC. Encoded protein: CASSPEVYEQYF.

About this clonotype itself: Mismatch with germline at one junction end may stem from a read error. V and J are TRBV7-9 and TRBJ2-1; 7 nucleotides agree with TRBD2. Germline V gene lookup returns CDR1 SEHNR and CDR2 FQNEAQ (reference sequence). This CDR3 has 16 residues. As DNA, the CDR3 is TGTGCCTGCAGCTTAACCGGGACTACCTCCTACAATGAGCAGTTCTTC. It codes for CACSLTGTTSYNEQFF. The whole variable domain, remainder taken from reference TRBV7-9 and TRBJ2-1, is DTGVSQNPRHKITKRGQNVTFRCDPISEHNRLYWYRQTLGQGPEFLTYFQNEAQLEKSRLLSDRFSAERPKGSFSTLEIQRTEQGDSAMYLCACSLTGTTSYNEQFFGPGTRLTVL.

The CDR3 bases are TGTGCCAGCAGCAAAGAGGATGAGCAGTTCTTC. Translation: CASSKEDEQFF. The V call is TRBV21-1, the J call TRBJ2-1. TRBV21-1 is reported as a pseudogene. CDR3 length equals 11 residues.

This clonotype appeared many times. The V call is TRBV5-6, the J call TRBJ1-2; 12 nucleotides match TRBD1. Germline lookup yields CDR1 SGHDT and CDR2 YYEEEE. The CDR3 has 15 residues. The V gene end was trimmed by 4 bases and the J gene end by 5 bases; junction bases not matched to a gene: 6. In DNA form, the CDR3 reads TGTGCCAGCAGCCAGGGACAGGGGGCCCTATATGGCTACACCTTC. This codes for CASSQGQGALYGYTF.

The chain uses TRBV28 and TRBJ2-5; possible D gene TRBD2, 5 bases. The CDR3 runs to 15 residues. V lost 2 bases and J lost 5, with 15 bases in between. The germline CDR1 and CDR2 sequences are MDHEN and SYDVKM. CDR3 nucleotide sequence: TGTGCCAGCAGTTTAATTGATCGGACGGGGGAGACCCAGTACTTC. It encodes CASSLIDRTGETQYF.

This clonotype was observed a few times. J is TRBJ2-3 and V is TRBV15; D is undetermined. Germline loops: CDR1 LNHNV, CDR2 YYDKDF (reference sequence). The CDR3 is made up of 16 amino acids. V was pared by 0 bases and J by 2 bases, with 12 bases between. CDR3 in amino acids: CATSRDPAPDTDTQYF. The CDR3 DNA is TGTGCCACCAGCAGAGATCCAGCGCCCGACACAGATACGCAGTATTTT. Full variable domain (outside the CDR3, taken from reference TRBV15 and TRBJ2-3): DAMVIQNPRYQVTQFGKPVTLSCSQTLNHNVMYWYQQKSSQAPKLLFHYYDKDFNNEADTPDNFQSRRPNTSFCFLDIRSPGLGDTAMYLCATSRDPAPDTDTQYFGPGTRLTVL.

This clonotype occurred a few times. The chain has TRBV15 and TRBJ1-2; TRBD1 matches 9 bases. The CDR3 loop spans 17 amino acids. Unmatched junction bases numbered 6, after V lost 0 bases and J lost 1 base. Germline CDR1 is LNHNV and CDR2 is YYDKDF (reference sequence). CDR3 sequence: CATSRDIGQGINYGYTF. The CDR3 nucleotides are TGTGCCACCAGCAGAGATATAGGACAGGGGATTAACTATGGCTACACCTTC.

The sample holds a few counts of this clonotype. The chain carries TRBV3-1 and TRBJ2-5, with 7 nucleotides matching TRBD1. CDR3 length: 14 amino acids. The germline CDR1 and CDR2 sequences are LGHDT and YNNKEL (reference sequence). The junction had 5 bases not matched to a gene; V was cut back by 1 base and J by 6 bases. CDR3 loop: CASSQVSRGKTQYF. The CDR3 DNA is TGTGCCAGCAGCCAAGTAAGCAGGGGGAAGACCCAGTACTTC.

V usage is TRBV15 and J usage is TRBJ2-5; the D is unclear. Germline V gene sequence: CDR1 LNHNV, CDR2 YYDKDF (reference sequence). Trimming took off 1 base at V and 1 base at J, with 13 bases between the two ends. The CDR3 spans 16 residues. The CDR3 DNA follows: TGTGCCACCAGCAGAGGCTTAACCTTAATCCAAGAGACCCAGTACTTC. As protein: CATSRGLTLIQETQYF.

Turning to this clonotype: At one end, the junction sequence differs from germline, possibly due to a read error. The chain is built from TRBV7-2 and TRBJ2-7; D is perhaps TRBD1 (6 bases). Germline V gene data show CDR1 as SGHTA and CDR2 as FQGNSA. The CDR3 is 15 amino acids. CDR3 amino acids: CASGLFTGPSYEQYF. CDR3 sequence (DNA): TGTGCCAGCGGCTTATTTACAGGGCCGTCCTACGAGCAGTACTTC.

The CDR3 region has the DNA TGCAGCGTTGAACCCCCAAGCTCCTACAATGAGCAGTTCTTC. Encoded protein: CSVEPPSSYNEQFF. The gene calls are TRBV29-1 and TRBJ2-1, with D hard to call. The V gene lost 2 bases and the J gene lost 0 bases, with 8 bases spanning the gap. CDR3 length: 14 residues. CDR1 and CDR2 from the germline V gene are SQVTM and ANQGSEA.

The rearrangement joins TRBV28 to TRBJ2-5; maybe TRBD1 (6 bases). The J call is in doubt because the DNA end fits TRBJ2-7 better. The CDR3 covers 16 residues. Per the germline V gene, CDR1 is MDHEN and CDR2 is SYDVKM. The CDR3 region is CASSTWNREPLYEQYF. As DNA, the CDR3 is TGTGCCAGCAGTACGTGGAACAGGGAACCTCTGTACGAGCAGTACTTC.

This clonotype was seen a handful of times. The V gene is TRBV12-5, the J gene TRBJ2-1; 8 nucleotides align to TRBD2. The germline V gene has CDR1 LGHNT and CDR2 FRNRAP. There are 17 residues in the CDR3. J lost 4 bases, V lost 5 bases, and 13 bases had no gene match. The CDR3: CASGVWIGSGVYNEQFF. The CDR3 nucleotides are TGTGCTAGTGGTGTTTGGATTGGTAGCGGGGTGTACAATGAGCAGTTCTTC.